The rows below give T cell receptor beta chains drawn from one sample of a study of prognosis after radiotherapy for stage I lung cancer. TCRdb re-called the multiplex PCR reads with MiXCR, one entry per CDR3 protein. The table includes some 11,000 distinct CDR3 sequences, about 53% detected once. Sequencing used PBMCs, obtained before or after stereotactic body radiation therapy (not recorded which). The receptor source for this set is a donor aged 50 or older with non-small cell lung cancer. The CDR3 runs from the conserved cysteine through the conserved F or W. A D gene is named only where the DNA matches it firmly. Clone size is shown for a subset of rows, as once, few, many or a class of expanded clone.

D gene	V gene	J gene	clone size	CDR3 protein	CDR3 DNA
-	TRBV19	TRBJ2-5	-	CASSRGLQQETQYF	TGTGCCAGTAGTAGGGGTCTACAGCAAGAGACCCAGTACTTC
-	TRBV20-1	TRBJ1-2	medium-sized	CSAPTALNYGYTF	TGCAGTGCTCCCACAGCCCTTAACTATGGCTACACCTTC
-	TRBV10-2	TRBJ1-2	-	CAILRDIYGYTF	TGCGCCATCCTCCGGGACATCTATGGCTACACCTTC
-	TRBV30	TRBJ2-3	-	CAWILTLPTDTQYF	TGTGCCTGGATTTTGACTCTCCCCACAGATACACAGTATTTT
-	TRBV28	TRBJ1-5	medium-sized	CASSERGASNQPQHF	TGTGCCAGCAGTGAGCGGGGCGCGAGCAATCAGCCCCAGCATTTT
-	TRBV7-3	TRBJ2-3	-	CASSSSVLRTDTQYF	TGTGCCAGCAGCTCTAGCGTTTTAAGGACAGATACGCAGTATTTT
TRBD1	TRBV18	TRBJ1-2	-	CASSPGQGGYTF	TGTGCCAGCTCACCAGGACAGGGGGGATACACCTTC
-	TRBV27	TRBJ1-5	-	CASSLSWGQPQHF	TGTGCCAGCAGTTTATCCTGGGGTCAGCCCCAGCATTTT
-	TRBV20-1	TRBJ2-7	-	CNGYLEVNYEQYF	TGCAACGGTTATTTAGAGGTAAACTACGAGCAGTACTTC
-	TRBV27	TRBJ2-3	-	CASSLSPVGGRDKQYF	TGTGCCAGCAGTTTATCCCCAGTTGGGGGTAGGGATAAACAGTATTTT
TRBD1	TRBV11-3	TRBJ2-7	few	CASSRGQGYEQYF	TGTGCCAGCAGCCGCGGACAGGGTTACGAGCAGTACTTC
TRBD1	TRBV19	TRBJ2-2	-	CASSKGQVTGDLFF	TGTGCCAGTAGTAAGGGACAGGTCACCGGGGATCTGTTTTTT
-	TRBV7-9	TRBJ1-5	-	CASILDWGDQPQHF	TGTGCCAGCATCTTAGACTGGGGCGATCAGCCCCAGCATTTT
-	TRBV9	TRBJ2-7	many	CASSWAAGTSSYEQYF	TGTGCCAGCAGCTGGGCGGCGGGAACTAGCTCCTACGAGCAGTACTTC
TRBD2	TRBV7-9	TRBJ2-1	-	CASSPRTSGSSYNEQFF	TGTGCCAGCAGCCCACGGACTAGCGGGAGCTCCTACAATGAGCAGTTCTTC
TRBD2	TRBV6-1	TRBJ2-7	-	CASSERGSLSEQYF	TGTGCCAGCAGTGAGCGCGGGAGTCTTTCCGAGCAGTACTTC
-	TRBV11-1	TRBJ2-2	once	CASSSNGLGTGELFF	TGTGCCAGCAGCAGCAACGGGTTGGGCACCGGGGAGCTGTTTTTT
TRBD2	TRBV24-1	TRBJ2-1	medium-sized	CATSAPSSGAAYNEQFF	TGTGCCACCAGTGCCCCCTCTAGCGGAGCCGCCTACAATGAGCAGTTCTTC
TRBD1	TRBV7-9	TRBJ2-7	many	CASSWDSNAYEQYF	TGTGCCAGCAGCTGGGACAGTAATGCCTACGAGCAGTACTTC
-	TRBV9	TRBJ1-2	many	CASSVGTALFYGYTF	TGTGCCAGCAGCGTAGGGACAGCCCTATTCTATGGCTACACCTTC
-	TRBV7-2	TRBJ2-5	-	CASSLALGTETQYF	TGTGCCAGCAGCTTAGCGCTAGGGACAGAGACCCAGTACTTC
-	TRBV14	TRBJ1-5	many	CASSQDSWQPQHF	TGTGCCAGCAGCCAAGACTCTTGGCAGCCCCAGCATTTT
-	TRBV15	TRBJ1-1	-	CATSRASWACLNTEAFF	TGTGCCACCAGCAGGGCCAGCTGGGCATGCTTGAACACTGAAGCTTTCTTT
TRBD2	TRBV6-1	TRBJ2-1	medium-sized	CASRLGLAPTNEQFF	TGTGCCAGCAGATTGGGACTAGCCCCCACGAATGAGCAGTTCTTC
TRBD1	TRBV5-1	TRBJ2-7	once	CASSATTGGKNEQYF	TGCGCCAGCAGCGCAACGACAGGGGGGAAAAACGAGCAGTACTTC
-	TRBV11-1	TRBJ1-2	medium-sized	CASSLGGNYGYTF	TGTGCCAGCAGCTTGGGGGGGAACTATGGCTACACCTTC
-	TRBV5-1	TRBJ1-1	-	CASSLDSLNTEAFF	TGCGCCAGCAGCTTGGACAGCCTGAACACTGAAGCTTTCTTT
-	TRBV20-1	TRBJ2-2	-	CTGRRNTGYLFF	TGCACGGGGCGGAGGAACACCGGGTATCTGTTTTTT
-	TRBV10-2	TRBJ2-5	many	CASSTRGETQYF	TGCGCCAGCAGCACCCGAGGAGAGACCCAGTACTTC
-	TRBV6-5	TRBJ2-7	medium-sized	CASSWGPVQYF	TGTGCCAGCAGTTGGGGACCCGTGCAGTACTTC
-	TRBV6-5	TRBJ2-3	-	CVSSDSIVTSTDTQYF	TGTGTCAGCAGTGACTCGATCGTAACTAGCACAGATACGCAGTATTTT
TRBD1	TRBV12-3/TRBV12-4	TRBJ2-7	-	CASSSRGTGRYEQYF	TGTGCCAGCAGTTCCAGAGGGACAGGGCGGTACGAGCAGTACTTC
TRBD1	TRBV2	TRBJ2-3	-	CASSEQGAGDTQYF	TGTGCCAGCAGCGAACAGGGGGCTGGGGATACGCAGTATTTT
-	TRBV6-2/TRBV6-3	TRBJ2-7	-	CASRDVTYEQYF	TGTGCCAGCAGGGACGTAACCTACGAGCAGTACTTC
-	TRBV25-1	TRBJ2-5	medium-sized	CASSRTAGYETQYF	TGTGCCAGCAGTAGAACGGCAGGATATGAGACCCAGTACTTC
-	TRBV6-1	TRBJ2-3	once	CASRRRNSGATDTQYF	TGTGCCAGCAGACGAAGGAATAGCGGTGCCACAGATACGCAGTATTTT